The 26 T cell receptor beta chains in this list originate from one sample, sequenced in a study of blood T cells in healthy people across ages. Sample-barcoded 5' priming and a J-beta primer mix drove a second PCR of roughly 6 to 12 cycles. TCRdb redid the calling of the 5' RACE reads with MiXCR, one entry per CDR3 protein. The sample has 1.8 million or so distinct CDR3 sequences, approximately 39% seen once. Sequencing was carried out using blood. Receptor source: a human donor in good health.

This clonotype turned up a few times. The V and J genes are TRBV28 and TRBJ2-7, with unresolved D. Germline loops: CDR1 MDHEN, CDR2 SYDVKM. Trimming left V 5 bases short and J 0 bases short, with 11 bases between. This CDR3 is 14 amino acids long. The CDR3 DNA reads TGTGCCAGCAGTCCACGTCTCATCTCCTACGAGCAGTACTTC. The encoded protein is CASSPRLISYEQYF. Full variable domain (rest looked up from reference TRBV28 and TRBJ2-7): DVKVTQSSRYLVKRTGEKVFLECVQDMDHENMFWYRQDPGLGLRLIYFSYDVKMKEKGDIPEGYSVSREKKERFSLILESASTNQTSMYLCASSPRLISYEQYFGPGTRLTVT.

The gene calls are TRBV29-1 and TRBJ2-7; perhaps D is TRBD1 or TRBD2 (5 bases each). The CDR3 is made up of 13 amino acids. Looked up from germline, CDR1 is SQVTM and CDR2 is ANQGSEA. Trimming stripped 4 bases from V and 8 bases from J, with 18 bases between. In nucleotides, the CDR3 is TGCAGCGTTGGGGGACGCTCCTACAATAAGCAGTACTTC. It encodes CSVGGRSYNKQYF.

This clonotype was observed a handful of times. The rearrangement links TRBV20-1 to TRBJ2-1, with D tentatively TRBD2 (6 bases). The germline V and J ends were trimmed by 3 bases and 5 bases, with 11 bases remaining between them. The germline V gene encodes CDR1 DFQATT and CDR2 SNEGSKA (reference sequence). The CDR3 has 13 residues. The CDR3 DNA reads TGCAGTGCTAGGGAGCGGGCCCACAATGAGCAGTTCTTC. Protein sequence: CSARERAHNEQFF.

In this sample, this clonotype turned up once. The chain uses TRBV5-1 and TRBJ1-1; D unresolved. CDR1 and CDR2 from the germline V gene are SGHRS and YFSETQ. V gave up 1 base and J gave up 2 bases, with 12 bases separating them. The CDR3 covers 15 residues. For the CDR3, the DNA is TGCGCCAGCAGCTTGTTTGTGGCGGGAAACACTGAAGCTTTCTTT. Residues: CASSLFVAGNTEAFF.

The CDR3 reads CASSKSGTDLRKFSYEQYF. The DNA for the CDR3 is TGTGCCAGCAGCAAATCCGGGACGGATTTACGCAAATTCTCCTACGAGCAGTACTTC. The chain recombines TRBV5-5 with TRBJ2-7; D may correspond to TRBD1 or TRBD2 (5 bases each). Germline values: CDR1 SGHKS, CDR2 YYEKEE (reference sequence). The V end lost 4 bases, the J end lost 0 bases, and 26 bases lay between the germline ends. The CDR3 is 19 amino acids.

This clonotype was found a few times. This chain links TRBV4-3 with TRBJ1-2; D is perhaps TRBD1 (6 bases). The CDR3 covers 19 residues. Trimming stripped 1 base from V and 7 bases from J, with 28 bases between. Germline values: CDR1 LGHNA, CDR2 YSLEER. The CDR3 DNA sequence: TGCGCCAGCAGCCAAGGTCCTCCGGGACACCGCAGTGTATTGAGTGGCTACACCTTC. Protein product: CASSQGPPGHRSVLSGYTF.

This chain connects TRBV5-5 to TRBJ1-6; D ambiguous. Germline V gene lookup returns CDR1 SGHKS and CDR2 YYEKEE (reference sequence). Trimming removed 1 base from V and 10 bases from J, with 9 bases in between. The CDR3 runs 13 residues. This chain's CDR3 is CASSLLTESPLHF. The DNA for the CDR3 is TGTGCCAGCAGCTTGTTAACGGAGTCACCCCTCCACTTT.

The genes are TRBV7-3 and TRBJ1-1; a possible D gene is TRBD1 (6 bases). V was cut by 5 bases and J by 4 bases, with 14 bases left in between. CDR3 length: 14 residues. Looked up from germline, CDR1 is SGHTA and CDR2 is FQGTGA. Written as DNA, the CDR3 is TGTGCCAGCAGCACCGGACAGCGTATCACTGAAGCTTTCTTT. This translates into CASSTGQRITEAFF.

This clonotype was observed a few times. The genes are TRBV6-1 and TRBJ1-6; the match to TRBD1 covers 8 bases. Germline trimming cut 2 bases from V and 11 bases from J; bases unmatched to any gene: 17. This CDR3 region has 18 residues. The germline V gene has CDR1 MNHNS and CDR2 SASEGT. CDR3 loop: CASSELTLGTGSGAPLHF. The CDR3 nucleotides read TGTGCCAGCAGTGAACTTACCCTTGGGACAGGATCCGGGGCACCCCTCCACTTT.

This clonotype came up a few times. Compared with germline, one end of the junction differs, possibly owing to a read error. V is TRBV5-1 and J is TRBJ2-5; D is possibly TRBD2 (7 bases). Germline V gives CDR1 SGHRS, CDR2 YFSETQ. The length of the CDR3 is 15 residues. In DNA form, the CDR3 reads TGTGCCAGCAGCCAGGTGGGAGGGGGCCAAGAGACCCAGTACTTC. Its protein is CASSQVGGGQETQYF.

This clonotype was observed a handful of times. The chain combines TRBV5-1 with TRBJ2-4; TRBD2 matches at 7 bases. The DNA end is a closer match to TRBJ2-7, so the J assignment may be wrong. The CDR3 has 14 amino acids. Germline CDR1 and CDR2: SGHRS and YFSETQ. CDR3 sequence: CASRSGLGFYEQYF. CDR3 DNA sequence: TGCGCCAGCAGGTCCGGACTAGGTTTCTACGAGCAGTACTTC.

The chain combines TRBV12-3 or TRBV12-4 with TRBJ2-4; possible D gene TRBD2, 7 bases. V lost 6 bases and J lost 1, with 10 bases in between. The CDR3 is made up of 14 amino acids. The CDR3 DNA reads TGTGCCAGCAGAAGGGGGGGTGCCAAAAACATTCAGTACTTC. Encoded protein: CASRRGGAKNIQYF.

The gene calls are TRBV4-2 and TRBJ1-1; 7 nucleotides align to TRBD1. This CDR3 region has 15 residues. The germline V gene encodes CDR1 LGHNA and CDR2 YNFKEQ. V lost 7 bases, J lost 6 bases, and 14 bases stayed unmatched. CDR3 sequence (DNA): TGTGCCAGCAACTCCGGGACAGCCCAGACCCCTGAAGCTTTCTTT. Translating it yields CASNSGTAQTPEAFF.

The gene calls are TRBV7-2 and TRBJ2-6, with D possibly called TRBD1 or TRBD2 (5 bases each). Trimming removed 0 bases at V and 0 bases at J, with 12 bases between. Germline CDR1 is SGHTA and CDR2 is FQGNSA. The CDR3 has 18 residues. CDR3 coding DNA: TGTGCCAGCAGCTTAGCCGGGACCGCCACCTCTGGGGCCAACGTCCTGACTTTC. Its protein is CASSLAGTATSGANVLTF. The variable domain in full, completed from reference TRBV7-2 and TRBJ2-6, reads GAGVSQSPSNKVTEKGKDVELRCDPISGHTALYWYRQSLGQGLEFLIYFQGNSAPDKSGLPSDRFSAERTGGSVSTLTIQRTQQEDSAVYLCASSLAGTATSGANVLTFGAGSRLTVL.

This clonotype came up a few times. Written as DNA, the CDR3 is TGCAGCGTTGAGACGGCAGCCAAAAACATTCAGTACTTC. Translation: CSVETAAKNIQYF. The genes are TRBV29-1 and TRBJ2-4; D call uncertain. The CDR3 extends over 13 amino acids. Germline values: CDR1 SQVTM, CDR2 ANQGSEA. Trimming left V 3 bases short and J 0 bases short, with 6 bases between.

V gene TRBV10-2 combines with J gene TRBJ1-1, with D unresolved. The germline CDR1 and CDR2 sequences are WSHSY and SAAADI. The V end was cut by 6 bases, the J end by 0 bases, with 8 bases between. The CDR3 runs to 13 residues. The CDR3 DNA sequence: TGCGCCAGCAGGGCCAGCCTGAACACTGAAGCTTTCTTT. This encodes CASRASLNTEAFF.

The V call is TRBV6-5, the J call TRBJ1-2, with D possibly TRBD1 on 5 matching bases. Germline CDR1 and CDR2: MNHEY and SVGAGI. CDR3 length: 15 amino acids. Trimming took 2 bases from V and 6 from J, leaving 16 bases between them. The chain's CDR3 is CASSYGGRPGHGYTF. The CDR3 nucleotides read TGTGCCAGCAGTTACGGGGGACGGCCGGGGCATGGCTACACCTTC.

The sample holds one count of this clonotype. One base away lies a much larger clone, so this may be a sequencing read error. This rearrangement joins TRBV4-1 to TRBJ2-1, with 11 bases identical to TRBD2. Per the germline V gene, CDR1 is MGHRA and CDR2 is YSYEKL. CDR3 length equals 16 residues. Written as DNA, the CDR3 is TGCGCCAGCAGCCTTGCGGGACTAGCGGTGAGCAATGAGCAGTTATTC. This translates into CASSLAGLAVSNEQLF.

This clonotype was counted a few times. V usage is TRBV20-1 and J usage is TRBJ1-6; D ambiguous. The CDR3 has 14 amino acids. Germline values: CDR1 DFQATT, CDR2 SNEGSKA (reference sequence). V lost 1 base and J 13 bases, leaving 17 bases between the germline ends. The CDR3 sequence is CSARVPVVGPPLHF. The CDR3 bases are TGCAGTGCTAGAGTCCCCGTAGTGGGTCCTCCCCTCCACTTT.

Here the CDR3 reads CASSTPYRAHEEAFF. For the CDR3, the DNA is TGTGCCAGCAGTACACCTTACCGGGCCCACGAAGAAGCTTTCTTT. V usage is TRBV6-2 or TRBV6-3 and J usage is TRBJ1-1; D is unresolved. The CDR3 is 15 residues long. Trimming removed 5 bases at V and 8 bases at J, with 21 bases between. Germline CDR1 and CDR2: MNHEY and SVGEGT.

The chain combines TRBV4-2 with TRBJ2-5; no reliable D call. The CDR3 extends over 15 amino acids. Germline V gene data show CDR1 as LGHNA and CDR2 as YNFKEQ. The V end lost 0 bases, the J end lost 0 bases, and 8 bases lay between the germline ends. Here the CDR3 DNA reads TGTGCCAGCAGCCAAGATCACACTAACCAAGAGACCCAGTACTTC. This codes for CASSQDHTNQETQYF.

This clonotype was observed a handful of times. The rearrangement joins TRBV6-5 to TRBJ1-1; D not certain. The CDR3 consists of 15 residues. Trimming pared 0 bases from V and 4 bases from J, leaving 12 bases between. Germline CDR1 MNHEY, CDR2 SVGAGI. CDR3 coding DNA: TGTGCCAGCAGTTACTCTGTAGTGGCCGGCACTGAAGCTTTCTTT. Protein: CASSYSVVAGTEAFF.

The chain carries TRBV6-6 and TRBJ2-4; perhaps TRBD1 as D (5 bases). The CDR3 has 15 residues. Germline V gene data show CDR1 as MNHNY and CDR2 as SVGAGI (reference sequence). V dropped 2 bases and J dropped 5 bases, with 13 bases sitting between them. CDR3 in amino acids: CASSYAETEENIQYF. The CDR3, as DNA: TGTGCCAGCAGTTACGCGGAGACAGAAGAAAACATTCAGTACTTC.

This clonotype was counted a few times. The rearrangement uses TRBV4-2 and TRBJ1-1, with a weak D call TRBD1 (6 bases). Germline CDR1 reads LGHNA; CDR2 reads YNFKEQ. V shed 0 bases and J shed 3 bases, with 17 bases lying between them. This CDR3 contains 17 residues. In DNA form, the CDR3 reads TGTGCCAGCAGCCAAGATTGGGGGGCCAGGCGGGACACTGAAGCTTTCTTT. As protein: CASSQDWGARRDTEAFF.

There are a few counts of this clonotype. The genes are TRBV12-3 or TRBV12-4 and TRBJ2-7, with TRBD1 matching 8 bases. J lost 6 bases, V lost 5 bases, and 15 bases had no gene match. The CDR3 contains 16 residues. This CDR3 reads CASSVWDRTEIGEQYF. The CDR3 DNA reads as TGTGCCAGCAGTGTATGGGACAGGACGGAAATCGGCGAGCAGTACTTC.

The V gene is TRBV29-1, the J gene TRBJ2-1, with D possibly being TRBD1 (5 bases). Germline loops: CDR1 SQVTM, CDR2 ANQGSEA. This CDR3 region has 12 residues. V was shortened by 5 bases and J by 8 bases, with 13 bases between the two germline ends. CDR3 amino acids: CSVRDSFDEQFF. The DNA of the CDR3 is TGCAGCGTTCGAGACAGTTTTGATGAGCAGTTCTTC.